The 5 T cell receptor beta chains given below trace back to one sample, sequenced in a study of spatial heterogeneity in lung cancer. From the 5' RACE reads, TCRdb called clonotypes with MiXCR, one entry per CDR3 protein. The sample holds approximately 8,500 distinct CDR3 sequences, approximately 5.3% seen once. The antigens these receptors bind are not known. Study observations and caveats: The number of expanded tumor alpha and beta chains correlated with mutation number.

The time point here: sample taken at primary tumor resection. The material was lung tumor tissue, obtained at surgery. These receptors all come from a male donor with early-stage non-small cell lung cancer.

The sample holds many counts of this clonotype. This chain connects TRBV27 to TRBJ2-1, with TRBD1 matching 10 bases. Germline V gives CDR1 MNHEY, CDR2 SMNVEV (reference sequence). Trimming at V came to 8 bases and at J to 6 bases, leaving 16 bases not matched to a gene. This CDR3 spans 17 amino acids. CDR3 nucleotide sequence: TGTGCCAGCTGCTATTGGTTCGAGACAGGGGGCTTCAATGAGCAGTTCTTC. Protein product: CASCYWFETGGFNEQFF.

This clonotype was detected many times. The CDR3 is CASSKVARGCGTDTQYF. The CDR3 nucleotides are TGTGCCAGCAGCAAAGTAGCTCGGGGGTGCGGCACAGATACGCAGTATTTT. The chain couples TRBV21-1 to TRBJ2-3; the table's D call, TRBD1, has no DNA check behind it. TRBV21-1 is described as a pseudogene. The CDR3 length is 17 residues.

This clonotype was observed many times. The chain has TRBV5-1 and TRBJ1-5; D gene uncertain. CDR1 and CDR2 from the germline V gene are SGHRS and YFSETQ. The CDR3 sequence is 15 residues long. Trimming shortened V by 3 bases and J by 0 bases, and 10 bases separated the two germline ends. As DNA, the CDR3 is TGCGCCAGCAGCTCGGACGGCAATAGCAATCAGCCCCAGCATTTT. This sequence encodes CASSSDGNSNQPQHF.

This clonotype is medium-sized in the sample. This chain links TRBV10-1 with TRBJ2-3, with 11 bases identical to TRBD2. With 4 bases clipped from V and 4 bases from J, the junction kept 4 bases outside the gene matches. The CDR3 contains 15 residues. Looked up from germline, CDR1 is WNHNN and CDR2 is SYGVQD (reference sequence). This CDR3 is CASSGLAGGPDTQYF. In DNA, the CDR3 is TGCGCCAGCAGTGGGCTAGCGGGGGGCCCAGATACGCAGTATTTT.

In its sample, this clonotype was seen many times. The V and J genes are TRBV15 and TRBJ2-2; TRBD1 might be the D (6 bases). The V end lost 2 bases, the J end lost 2 bases, and 9 bases lay between the germline ends. Germline V CDR1 and CDR2: LNHNV, YYDKDF (reference sequence). This CDR3 region has 15 residues. CDR3 sequence reads: CATSRTGFNTGELFF. The CDR3 DNA sequence: TGTGCCACCAGCAGAACAGGGTTTAACACCGGGGAGCTGTTTTTT.